The 3 T cell receptor beta chains listed next were all sequenced from one sample in a study of blood T cell repertoires in COVID-19. This table comes from immunoSEQ multiplex PCR, and its TCRdb copy is limited to in-frame clones, with some not included. The sample includes 150,000 to 200,000 clones, roughly 79% of them seen just once. Material: peripheral blood. These receptors originate from a woman aged 70-85 years with acute or convalescent COVID-19.

V usage is TRBV4-2 and J usage is TRBJ2-3; weak D call: TRBD2 (5 bases). V lost 4 bases and J 5 bases, leaving 10 bases between the germline ends. CDR1 is LGHNA, CDR2 YNFKEQ, per germline. There are 13 residues in the CDR3. This CDR3 reads CASSLGVVDTQYF. The CDR3 nucleotides are TGTGCCAGCAGCCTCGGGGTAGTAGATACGCAGTATTTT.

The V call is TRBV2, the J call TRBJ2-5, with D possibly matching TRBD2 (5 bases). The V and J ends lost 0 bases and 8 bases respectively, with 13 bases between them. This CDR3 has 14 residues. The germline V gene has CDR1 SNHLY and CDR2 FYNNEI. The CDR3 region is CASSEAVREGTQYF. In DNA form, the CDR3 reads TGTGCCAGCAGTGAAGCGGTACGAGAGGGTACCCAGTACTTC.

The chain couples TRBV6-4 to TRBJ2-7, with D unclear. There are 15 residues in the CDR3. Trimming took off 2 bases at V and 2 bases at J, with 13 bases between the two ends. Germline V lookup: CDR1 MRHNA, CDR2 SNTAGT. This chain's CDR3 is CASSDPPAETYEQYF. CDR3 nucleotides: TGTGCCAGCAGTGACCCGCCGGCGGAAACCTACGAGCAGTACTTC.